This T cell receptor beta chain appears in the sequencing data of a study of response to subunit inactivated influenza vaccine. Study-wide points: The authors offered the suggestion that each seasonal influenza vaccination recruits few new T cells.

This clonotype has more than one count but fewer than ten. Its antigen is unknown. TCRdb analysed the RT-PCR reads with MiXCR anew, one entry per CDR3 protein. The sample shows fewer than 600,000 distinct CDR3 sequences, 7.2% of them seen only once. CDR1 SGHTA and CDR2 FQGNSA come from the germline V gene. Deletions cut 1 base from V and 5 bases from J, with 8 bases between. The CDR3 length is 13 residues. The clonotype comes from a man aged 50-75 years who received an inactivated influenza vaccine. The V and J genes are TRBV7-2 and TRBJ1-2; D gene uncertain. The material sequenced was PBMCs from blood, taken roughly 24 months after vaccination. The DNA for the CDR3 is TGTGCCAGCAGCTTAGTTCGCCTTTATGGCTACACCTTC. Amino acid sequence: CASSLVRLYGYTF.